The clone carrying this TCR beta chain appeared many times. As yet, its antigen is unknown. V lost 6 bases and J 4 bases, leaving 15 bases between the germline ends. Germline loops: CDR1 MNHEY, CDR2 SVGAGI. CDR3 length: 14 amino acids. These data belong to a study of T cells after yellow fever vaccination. Findings of the study overall: In FACS-sorted repertoires, abundant clonotypes from the bulk population could appear as contaminants. Peaking faster, on day 5 versus 15, the secondary response was nonetheless weaker.

The study made its TCR cDNA through 5'RACE template switching. That step introduced a universal primer site along with UMIs. Using its own MiXCR run on the 5' RACE reads, TCRdb lists one record per CDR3 protein. The repertoire holds 300,000 to 350,000 distinct CDR3 sequences, with under 5% as singletons. Sequencing was performed on PBMCs, taken 5 days after the yellow fever booster vaccination. The genes are TRBV6-5 and TRBJ1-1, with a weak D call TRBD1 (5 bases). The receptor was isolated from a man between 18 and 35 years old who received the YFV17D yellow fever vaccine. The CDR3 reads CASRSRNQGTEAFF. The CDR3 region has the DNA TGTGCCAGCAGGTCCAGAAACCAGGGCACTGAAGCTTTCTTT.